Below, 13 T cell receptor beta chains from the same sample are listed, as sequenced in a study of control samples from healthy donors and cancer patients. TCRdb's table, derived via immunoSEQ multiplex PCR, lists solely in-frame clones and lacks some. The data show 150,000 or so clones, 92% seen once. Sequenced sample: blood. These receptor sequences come from a woman in her forties or fifties in good health.

The chain combines TRBV7-6 with TRBJ1-4; D is undetermined. Germline V CDR1 and CDR2: SGHVS, FNYEAQ. Trimming shortened V by 5 bases and J by 4 bases, and 2 bases separated the two germline ends. There are 11 residues in the CDR3. The CDR3 DNA follows: TGTGCCAGCAGCATTAATGAAAAACTGTTTTTT. Amino acid sequence: CASSINEKLFF.

The rearrangement links TRBV30 to TRBJ1-4, with D hard to call. Per germline, CDR1 GTSNPN and CDR2 SVGIG (reference sequence). The CDR3 covers 12 residues. Trimming took 3 bases from V and 9 from J, leaving 11 bases between them. CDR3 coding DNA: TGTGCCTGGAGGGCTTCAGCGAAAAAACTGTTTTTT. This encodes CAWRASAKKLFF.

The chain combines TRBV4-1 with TRBJ2-1; 9 bases agree with TRBD1. V lost 1 base to trimming and J lost 4 bases; unmatched junction nucleotides: 5. This CDR3 is 16 amino acids long. Germline CDR1 and CDR2: MGHRA and YSYEKL. This CDR3 is CASSQVPGQGYNEQFF. The CDR3 DNA reads TGCGCCAGCAGCCAAGTGCCGGGACAGGGATACAATGAGCAGTTCTTC.

V gene TRBV5-5 combines with J gene TRBJ2-7; 8 nucleotides align to TRBD1. The V gene end was trimmed by 3 bases and the J gene end by 7 bases; junction bases not matched to a gene: 12. The CDR3 length is 15 residues. Germline V gives CDR1 SGHKS, CDR2 YYEKEE (reference sequence). This chain's CDR3 is CASSSSIQGAWEQYF. The CDR3 DNA is TGTGCCAGCAGCTCGTCGATCCAGGGGGCTTGGGAGCAGTACTTC. The full variable domain, with the rest looked up from reference TRBV5-5 and TRBJ2-7, is DAGVTQSPTHLIKTRGQQVTLRCSPISGHKSVSWYQQVLGQGPQFIFQYYEKEERGRGNFPDRFSARQFPNYSSELNVNALLLGDSALYLCASSSSIQGAWEQYFGPGTRLTVT.

The rearrangement links TRBV13 to TRBJ2-2; D is undetermined. V was clipped by 5 bases and J by 6 bases, with 7 bases between them. CDR1 and CDR2 from the germline V gene are PRHDT and FYEKMQ (reference sequence). The CDR3 runs 12 residues. CDR3 loop: CASSHEPGELFF. The CDR3 coding sequence is TGTGCCAGCAGCCATGAACCCGGGGAGCTGTTTTTT.

This chain joins TRBV4-1 and TRBJ1-1; weak D call: TRBD1 (5 bases). The CDR3 runs 15 residues. The germline V gene has CDR1 MGHRA and CDR2 YSYEKL. The V and J ends lost 1 base and 4 bases respectively, with 13 bases between them. The CDR3 region has the DNA TGCGCCAGCAGCCAAGGGCCAGGGTTTATCACTGAAGCTTTCTTT. Encoded protein: CASSQGPGFITEAFF.

This clone turned up a few times. The chain uses TRBV29-1 and TRBJ1-2, with D maybe TRBD1 (5 bases). The V end lost 7 bases, the J end lost 4 bases, and 10 bases lay between the germline ends. Germline CDR1 is SQVTM and CDR2 is ANQGSEA. CDR3 length: 11 amino acids. CDR3 bases: TGCAGCGCGGGGGAGGGCTATGGCTACACCTTC. Its protein is CSAGEGYGYTF.

This clone is a singleton in its sample. V gene TRBV5-6 combines with J gene TRBJ1-5; 9 bases match TRBD1. CDR1 and CDR2 from the germline V gene are SGHDT and YYEEEE. The V and J ends lost 5 bases and 4 bases, in that order; junction bases with no gene match: 7. CDR3 length: 15 residues. The CDR3 nucleotides read TGTGCCAGCAGTGGTTGGGACAGGGTAAATCAGCCCCAGCATTTT. Encoded protein: CASSGWDRVNQPQHF.

The genes are TRBV6-5 and TRBJ2-3; D is uncertain. The CDR3 runs 13 residues. The germline V gene encodes CDR1 MNHEY and CDR2 SVGAGI. V dropped 6 bases and J dropped 1 base, with 8 bases sitting between them. The DNA of the CDR3 is TGTGCCAGCAGACCGGTTGGCACAGATACGCAGTATTTT. Translating it yields CASRPVGTDTQYF.

This sequence joins TRBV19 and TRBJ1-5; a possible D gene is TRBD1 (5 bases). The CDR3 length is 15 residues. Trimming cost V 2 bases and J 5 bases, with 13 bases left between them. Germline V gene lookup returns CDR1 LNHDA and CDR2 SQIVND (reference sequence). CDR3 coding DNA: TGTGCCAGTAGTATACAGGGTCCAAACCATCAGCCCCAGCATTTT. This encodes CASSIQGPNHQPQHF. Complete variable domain (other parts from reference TRBV19 and TRBJ1-5): DGGITQSPKYLFRKEGQNVTLSCEQNLNHDAMYWYRQDPGQGLRLIYYSQIVNDFQKGDIAEGYSVSREKKESFPLTVTSAQKNPTAFYLCASSIQGPNHQPQHFGDGTRLSIL.

V and J are TRBV2 and TRBJ2-7; 9 nucleotides agree with TRBD1. CDR1 is SNHLY and CDR2 is FYNNEI in the germline V gene. Trimming removed 1 base from V and 5 bases from J; junction bases left unmatched: 6. This CDR3 has 15 residues. The CDR3 protein is CASSEGIGTGNEQYF. DNA of the CDR3: TGTGCCAGCAGTGAAGGAATTGGGACAGGGAACGAGCAGTACTTC.

In its sample, this clone was seen once. For the CDR3, the DNA is TGCGCCAGCCGAAGACCTGGGGCCAACGTCCTGACTTTC. Protein sequence: CASRRPGANVLTF. The V gene is TRBV10-2, the J gene TRBJ2-6, with D uncertain. V lost 8 bases and J 2 bases, leaving 7 bases between the germline ends. The CDR3 has 13 residues. CDR1 is WSHSY, CDR2 SAAADI, per germline.

This chain joins TRBV5-6 and TRBJ1-2; the match to TRBD1 covers 7 bases. Germline CDR1 reads SGHDT; CDR2 reads YYEEEE. This CDR3 region has 18 residues. V gave up 4 bases and J gave up 1 base; unmatched junction bases: 16. The CDR3 nucleotides read TGTGCCAGCAGCGACAAACGGGACAGCTGGGGGATTAACTATGGCTACACCTTC. Translating gives CASSDKRDSWGINYGYTF.